A single T cell receptor (beta chain) is shown here with its context. The antigen is undetermined. Only in-frame clones appear in the TCRdb table, and some are missing; sequencing was by immunoSEQ multiplex PCR. This table has some 190,000 clones, approximately 91% appearing once. The data derive from a study of T cell responses to AZD1222 COVID-19 vaccine. Analysis merged second doses at about 4 or about 12 weeks. The V segment lost 4 bases and the J segment 3 bases; nucleotides outside the gene matches: 8. Germline V gives CDR1 SGHRS, CDR2 YFSETQ. The CDR3 extends over 15 amino acids. General observations from the study: Spike was spanned by vaccine-associated CD4 TCRs, which were dominant at 160-218 and 743-854. Reportedly, nearly half the spike-specific TCRs target unmutated variant regions. Baseline antibody screening turned up just a handful of seropositive AZD1222 recipients.

J is TRBJ1-2 and V is TRBV5-1; 8 nucleotides line up with TRBD1. The receptor was derived from an adult who received the AZD1222 COVID-19 vaccine. Sequenced material: peripheral blood, taken 28 days after the second AZD1222 dose. As DNA, the CDR3 is TGCGCCAGCAGCCCAACCGGGACAGGCGACTATGGCTACACCTTC. It encodes CASSPTGTGDYGYTF.